This TCR beta chain was identified during a study of blood T cell repertoires in COVID-19. The overall study: The samples span acute and convalescent COVID-19 from the United States, Italy and Spain. The cDNA or gDNA used as material had been derived from T cells, B-cell-depleted T cells, or PBMCs.

Methods used by the authors: How many nucleated cells were present was estimated from reference gene primer amplification. Assay used: immunoSEQ multiplex PCR; TCRdb lists only in-frame clones, some missing. That table furnishes V, J and clone size, whereas the DNA furnished D and trimming. This sample has about 170,000 clones, with 86% found just once. This CDR3 has 13 residues. Trimming cost V 7 bases and J 9 bases, with 16 bases left between them. Germline CDR1 MNHEY, CDR2 SVGAGI. The rearrangement joins TRBV6-5 to TRBJ2-1, with D possibly TRBD2 on 6 matching bases. Input material: peripheral blood. The sequence derives from a man between 65 and 80 years old with acute or convalescent COVID-19. The DNA of the CDR3 is TGTGCCAGCAAGTTGCGGGGCGGGATTGAGCAGTTCTTC. Translated: CASKLRGGIEQFF.